This T cell receptor beta chain was captured in a study of blood T cells in healthy people across ages. Study-wide results and caveats: Getting older went along with TCR beta diversity per million T cells dropping roughly linearly.

This CDR3 has 15 amino acids. The germline V and J ends were trimmed by 0 bases and 6 bases, with 15 bases remaining between them. CDR1 and CDR2 from the germline V gene are DFQATT and SNEGSKA (reference sequence). A second PCR, run for roughly 7 to 12 cycles, used a sample-barcoded 5' primer plus a J-beta primer mix. TCRdb reprocessed the 5' RACE reads with MiXCR, giving one entry per CDR3 protein. This table has 950,000 to 1,200,000 distinct CDR3 sequences, more than 30% appearing once. This clonotype was seen at least ten times. No antigen is known for it. This clonotype was obtained from a man between 18 and 29 years old in good health. The sequencing sample was made of blood. The gene calls are TRBV20-1 and TRBJ1-5; D is uncertain. The DNA of the CDR3 is TGCAGTGCTAGAGATTTTAGGACGGACCGTCAGCCCCAGCATTTT. Its translation is CSARDFRTDRQPQHF.